Below are 15 T cell receptor beta chains sequenced from a single sample in a study of PD-1 blockade in classical Hodgkin lymphoma. TCRdb's copy holds only in-frame clones and misses some; the assay was immunoSEQ multiplex PCR. Of tens of thousands of clones listed, around 82% are singletons. Relapse after autologous stem cell transplantation occurred in every patient, and brentuximab vedotin exposure varied. Sequenced here: peripheral blood mononuclear cells (PBMCs), sampled before the second cycle of nivolumab. Receptor source: a human donor with classical Hodgkin lymphoma.

The V gene is TRBV28, the J gene TRBJ2-7; D unclear. CDR3 length: 13 residues. Germline values: CDR1 MDHEN, CDR2 SYDVKM. Trimming removed 5 bases at V and 2 bases at J, with 10 bases between. The chain's CDR3 is CASSAPPTYEQYF. The CDR3 nucleotides read TGTGCCAGCAGTGCGCCCCCTACCTACGAGCAGTACTTC. Filled out from reference TRBV28 and TRBJ2-7, the complete variable domain reads DVKVTQSSRYLVKRTGEKVFLECVQDMDHENMFWYRQDPGLGLRLIYFSYDVKMKEKGDIPEGYSVSREKKERFSLILESASTNQTSMYLCASSAPPTYEQYFGPGTRLTVT.

The chain is built from TRBV2 and TRBJ2-3, with 12 positions matching TRBD2. CDR3 length: 16 amino acids. Germline V CDR1 and CDR2: SNHLY, FYNNEI. The V and J ends lost 2 bases and 4 bases, in that order; junction bases with no gene match: 4. CDR3 DNA: TGTGCCAGCAGTGAATATCCTAGCGGGGGGGCAGATACGCAGTATTTT. This encodes CASSEYPSGGADTQYF.

This rearrangement joins TRBV5-6 to TRBJ2-7; 11 positions match TRBD2. The CDR3 totals 15 residues. The V segment lost 3 bases and the J segment 3 bases; nucleotides outside the gene matches: 5. Germline V lookup: CDR1 SGHDT, CDR2 YYEEEE. CDR3: CASSYIAGGLYEQYF. The CDR3 nucleotides are TGTGCCAGCAGCTATATAGCGGGGGGGCTCTACGAGCAGTACTTC.

V usage is TRBV27 and J usage is TRBJ2-7; 8 bases fit TRBD2. Germline values: CDR1 MNHEY, CDR2 SMNVEV (reference sequence). The CDR3 has 13 amino acids. J gave up 4 bases and V 5 bases, and 4 bases lay outside the gene matches. CDR3 sequence: CASSQRGFYEQYF. CDR3 sequence (DNA): TGTGCCAGCAGTCAGCGGGGGTTTTACGAGCAGTACTTC.

The V call is TRBV29-1, the J call TRBJ2-6; D is ambiguous. Germline CDR1 reads SQVTM; CDR2 reads ANQGSEA. The CDR3 contains 14 residues. V gave up 1 base and J gave up 0 bases, with 4 bases separating them. CDR3 amino acids: CSVEVDSGANVLTF. In DNA, the CDR3 is TGCAGCGTTGAAGTCGACTCTGGGGCCAACGTCCTGACTTTC.

V gene TRBV7-2 combines with J gene TRBJ2-2; TRBD1 or TRBD2 may be the D gene (6 bases each). The length of the CDR3 is 15 residues. Trimming removed 3 bases from V and 4 bases from J, with 12 bases in between. From germline, CDR1 is SGHTA and CDR2 FQGNSA. CDR3 amino acids: CASSLWGALTGELFF. CDR3 in DNA: TGTGCCAGCAGCTTGTGGGGGGCCCTCACCGGGGAGCTGTTTTTT.

V is TRBV10-3 and J is TRBJ1-1; D might be TRBD1 (5 bases). The CDR3 is made up of 16 amino acids. Germline CDR1 and CDR2: ENHRY and SYGVKD. Deletions cut 0 bases from V and 1 base from J, with 12 bases between. This CDR3 is CAISESALGPNTEAFF. DNA for the CDR3: TGTGCCATCAGTGAGTCTGCGTTGGGGCCGAACACTGAAGCTTTCTTT.

The chain combines TRBV14 with TRBJ2-1; perhaps TRBD2 as D (6 bases). The CDR3 is made up of 16 amino acids. Per germline, CDR1 SGHDN and CDR2 FVKESK. V was shortened by 2 bases and J by 0 bases, with 11 bases between the two germline ends. The CDR3 DNA reads TGTGCCAGCAGCCAACTCGGGAGCGGCTCCTACAATGAGCAGTTCTTC. Its translation is CASSQLGSGSYNEQFF.

CDR3 coding DNA: TGTGCCAGCAGCTCCGGGGACAGACCTACGTGGGGACTGTTTTTT. It encodes CASSSGDRPTWGLFF. The chain uses TRBV7-9 and TRBJ1-4, with 7 bases lining up with TRBD1. Germline-derived CDR1 and CDR2 are SEHNR and FQNEAQ (reference sequence). Trimming removed 4 bases from V and 13 bases from J; junction bases left unmatched: 15. This CDR3 spans 15 amino acids. Looking up the rest from reference TRBV7-9 and TRBJ1-4 gives the full variable domain: DTGVSQNPRHKITKRGQNVTFRCDPISEHNRLYWYRQTLGQGPEFLTYFQNEAQLEKSRLLSDRFSAERPKGSFSTLEIQRTEQGDSAMYLCASSSGDRPTWGLFFGSGTQLSVL.

CDR3 amino acids: CASSLGPADNEQFF. CDR3 nucleotides: TGTGCCAGCAGCCTCGGGCCGGCGGACAATGAGCAGTTCTTC. This chain connects TRBV6-1 to TRBJ2-1; D is unresolved. The CDR3 covers 14 residues. Trimming pared 6 bases from V and 5 bases from J, leaving 14 bases between. Germline V gene data show CDR1 as MNHNS and CDR2 as SASEGT.

This sequence joins TRBV7-9 and TRBJ1-3; D unclear. CDR1 and CDR2 from the germline V gene are SEHNR and FQNEAQ (reference sequence). Deletions cut 5 bases from V and 0 bases from J, with 8 bases between. The CDR3 loop spans 14 amino acids. The CDR3 bases are TGTGCCAGCAGCCCAGAGCCCTCTGGAAACACCATATATTTT. Its translation: CASSPEPSGNTIYF. Variable domain in full (rest from reference TRBV7-9 and TRBJ1-3): DTGVSQNPRHKITKRGQNVTFRCDPISEHNRLYWYRQTLGQGPEFLTYFQNEAQLEKSRLLSDRFSAERPKGSFSTLEIQRTEQGDSAMYLCASSPEPSGNTIYFGEGSWLTVV.

The V gene is TRBV2, the J gene TRBJ2-7, with TRBD2 identical over 8 bases. V was pared by 6 bases and J by 2 bases, with 6 bases of the junction left unmatched. Germline CDR1 and CDR2: SNHLY and FYNNEI. The CDR3 totals 14 residues. DNA for the CDR3: TGTGCCAGCAGGGCCCTAGCGGGCACCTACGAGCAGTACTTC. As protein: CASRALAGTYEQYF.

The rearrangement links TRBV7-9 to TRBJ1-1; D is ambiguous. The CDR3 is made up of 14 amino acids. The germline V and J ends were trimmed by 4 bases and 6 bases, with 15 bases remaining between them. Looked up from germline, CDR1 is SEHNR and CDR2 is FQNEAQ (reference sequence). CDR3 sequence (DNA): TGTGCCAGCAGCTCAAAGACGTCCGCCTCTGAAGCTTTCTTT. Translating gives CASSSKTSASEAFF.

This chain uses TRBV4-3 with TRBJ2-5, with a tentative D call TRBD1 (7 bases). The CDR3 is 12 residues long. The V gene's germline CDR1 is LGHNA and CDR2 YSLEER. Trimming stripped 7 bases from V and 5 bases from J, with 11 bases between. In DNA, the CDR3 is TGCGCCAGCATTTCAGGGGGGGAGACCCAGTACTTC. Translating it yields CASISGGETQYF.

The chain links TRBV4-3 to TRBJ1-4, with D uncertain. With 4 bases removed from V and 8 bases from J, the gap between germline ends came to 11 bases. The CDR3 has 13 amino acids. Germline loops: CDR1 LGHNA, CDR2 YSLEER. CDR3 region: CASSRGLPEKLFF. DNA of the CDR3: TGCGCCAGCAGCCGTGGACTGCCCGAAAAACTGTTTTTT.